Listed here are 17 T cell receptor beta chains from one sample, sequenced in a study of cytomegalovirus exposure and HLA in healthy donors (dated by TCRdb to between 2016 and 2019). Receptor libraries were prepared by the immunoSEQ multiplex PCR assay. For the multiplex PCR, a mixture combining 60 forward primers for TCR Vbeta segments and 13 reverse primers for TCR Jbeta segments was used. The immuneACCESS repertoire file appears here via TCRdb, limited to in-frame rearrangements. These files lack a portion of the clones; in checked studies, under half of the deficit traces to unresolved V genes, and the cause of the others is not known. The sample yields roughly 99,000 clones; around 69% were counted once. The ten largest clones capture more than 2% of the sample. Material: PBMCs. The origin of the receptors is a man between 18 and 35 years old in good health and CMV-seronegative.

The chain combines TRBV28 with TRBJ1-1; D remains ambiguous. V lost 6 bases and J 1 base, leaving 12 bases between the germline ends. This CDR3 spans 14 amino acids. Germline loops: CDR1 MDHEN, CDR2 SYDVKM. In DNA form, the CDR3 reads TGTGCCAGCAGGCCGGGATCGGGGAACACTGAAGCTTTCTTT. It yields the protein CASRPGSGNTEAFF.

The chain combines TRBV5-1 with TRBJ1-6, with 11 bases that match TRBD1. Germline CDR1 SGHRS, CDR2 YFSETQ. The V segment lost 0 bases and the J segment 7 bases; nucleotides outside the gene matches: 3. The CDR3 is made up of 16 amino acids. The CDR3 bases are TGCGCCAGCAGCTTGGGGGGGACAGGGGGAAATTCACCCCTCCACTTT. Residues: CASSLGGTGGNSPLHF.

J is TRBJ1-3 and V is TRBV5-6; TRBD1 is a possible D gene (5 bases). This CDR3 spans 15 amino acids. Germline-derived CDR1 and CDR2 are SGHDT and YYEEEE. V dropped 4 bases and J dropped 4 bases, with 15 bases sitting between them. DNA for the CDR3: TGTGCCAGCAGCCCCCCCGCGGGACTCGGAAACACCATATATTTT. Protein: CASSPPAGLGNTIYF.

This clone appeared a single time. The chain joins TRBV14 to TRBJ2-2; D possibly corresponds to TRBD2 (5 bases). The V and J ends lost 2 bases and 1 base respectively, with 11 bases between them. In germline, CDR1 is SGHDN, CDR2 FVKESK. This CDR3 is built from 16 residues. The CDR3 reads CASSQLEDLNTGELFF. The CDR3 nucleotides read TGTGCCAGCAGCCAATTGGAGGACTTGAACACCGGGGAGCTGTTTTTT.

The J gene is TRBJ2-1, the V gene TRBV9; the D is unclear. The CDR3 consists of 15 residues. Germline V lookup: CDR1 SGDLS, CDR2 YYNGEE. The V gene lost 4 bases and the J gene lost 4 bases, with 15 bases spanning the gap. The CDR3 loop is CASSPDSPGYNEQFF. CDR3 bases: TGTGCCAGCAGCCCAGACTCCCCGGGTTACAATGAGCAGTTCTTC.

This rearrangement joins TRBV4-2 to TRBJ2-5; 12 bases are shared with TRBD2. The CDR3 is made up of 16 amino acids. From germline, CDR1 is LGHNA and CDR2 YNFKEQ. J lost 3 bases, V lost 4 bases, and 6 bases had no gene match. The CDR3 coding sequence is TGTGCCAGCAGCCCCCGGGCTAGCGGGGGGGAAGAGACCCAGTACTTC. Protein sequence: CASSPRASGGEETQYF.

The chain links TRBV27 to TRBJ2-3; tentatively, D is TRBD2 (7 bases). The CDR3 sequence is 15 residues long. The V gene's germline CDR1 is MNHEY and CDR2 SMNVEV (reference sequence). With 5 bases removed from V and 6 bases from J, the gap between germline ends came to 18 bases. CDR3 residues: CASSPSPGGQDTQYF. CDR3 nucleotide sequence: TGTGCCAGCAGTCCCTCCCCGGGGGGCCAGGATACGCAGTATTTT.

This chain joins TRBV27 and TRBJ2-7, with TRBD2 matching over 7 bases. The V and J ends lost 5 bases and 7 bases, in that order; junction bases with no gene match: 8. Germline V gene data show CDR1 as MNHEY and CDR2 as SMNVEV (reference sequence). This CDR3 is 13 amino acids long. The CDR3 here is CASSTHPGGEQYF. CDR3 bases: TGTGCCAGCAGTACCCACCCCGGGGGGGAGCAGTACTTC.

The chain is built from TRBV5-6 and TRBJ1-4; D might be TRBD1 (6 bases). Trimming took off 2 bases at V and 3 bases at J, with 17 bases between the two ends. This CDR3 spans 17 amino acids. Germline values: CDR1 SGHDT, CDR2 YYEEEE. The CDR3, as DNA: TGTGCCAGCAGCTTAGGACAGCCCGGGCTCCCTAATGAAAAACTGTTTTTT. Translating it yields CASSLGQPGLPNEKLFF.

Comments on this clone: Other DNA sequences in the same sample also yield this CDR3. The chain's CDR3 is CASSVGTANSPLHF. CDR3 bases: TGTGCCAGCAGCGTAGGGACAGCAAACTCACCCCTCCACTTT. This chain connects TRBV9 to TRBJ1-6, with D tentatively TRBD1 (6 bases). This CDR3 is 14 amino acids long. Trimming shortened V by 0 bases and J by 10 bases, and 11 bases separated the two germline ends. Looked up from germline, CDR1 is SGDLS and CDR2 is YYNGEE. Using reference TRBV9 and TRBJ1-6 for the parts outside the CDR3, the full variable domain is DSGVTQTPKHLITATGQRVTLRCSPRSGDLSVYWYQQSLDQGLQFLIQYYNGEERAKGNILERFSAQQFPDLHSELNLSSLELGDSALYFCASSVGTANSPLHFGNGTRLTVT.

The chain recombines TRBV27 with TRBJ1-1; D is undetermined. The germline V gene encodes CDR1 MNHEY and CDR2 SMNVEV (reference sequence). Trimming took 3 bases from V and 1 from J, leaving 9 bases between them. The CDR3 extends over 14 amino acids. In nucleotides, the CDR3 is TGTGCCAGCAGTTTTCTGAGGAAGAACACTGAAGCTTTCTTT. Its translation is CASSFLRKNTEAFF.

This clone was picked up a small number of times. The V gene is TRBV6-1, the J gene TRBJ1-2; the D is unclear. This CDR3 is built from 12 residues. Germline CDR1 is MNHNS and CDR2 is SASEGT. Between the trimmed V and J ends, which lost 4 bases and 5 bases, there was a span of 8 bases. The CDR3 sequence: CASSVSRYGYTF. In DNA, the CDR3 is TGTGCCAGCAGTGTCTCCAGATATGGCTACACCTTC.

This clone showed up just once. The chain is built from TRBV10-3 and TRBJ1-2; 9 bases fit TRBD1. The junction had 7 bases not matched to a gene; V was cut back by 6 bases and J by 5 bases. CDR1 and CDR2 from the germline V gene are ENHRY and SYGVKD. The CDR3 extends over 14 amino acids. The CDR3 loop is CAISKTGGGYGYTF. CDR3 bases: TGTGCCATCAGCAAGACAGGGGGAGGGTATGGCTACACCTTC.

This clone has just a few counts. This CDR3 reads CASSQDSGWDEQYF. The CDR3 DNA sequence: TGCGCCAGCAGCCAAGATAGCGGGTGGGACGAGCAGTACTTC. V gene TRBV4-3 combines with J gene TRBJ2-7, with 7 bases identical to TRBD2. CDR1 LGHNA and CDR2 YSLEER come from the germline V gene. Losses at the gene ends were 0 bases for V and 5 bases for J; bases not matched to a gene: 4. The CDR3 is made up of 14 amino acids.

The chain carries TRBV5-1 and TRBJ2-7; D is undetermined. Trimming shortened V by 4 bases and J by 6 bases, and 26 bases separated the two germline ends. CDR3 length equals 17 residues. Looked up from germline, CDR1 is SGHRS and CDR2 is YFSETQ. Here the CDR3 reads CASSNKARPTAVGEQYF. In DNA form, the CDR3 reads TGCGCCAGCAGCAATAAGGCCCGCCCAACGGCGGTCGGCGAGCAGTACTTC.

This clone was seen only once. The genes are TRBV14 and TRBJ2-7, with 10 positions matching TRBD2. Unmatched junction bases numbered 5, after V lost 2 bases and J lost 4 bases. The CDR3 runs 15 residues. Germline loops: CDR1 SGHDN, CDR2 FVKESK. CDR3 bases: TGTGCCAGCAGCCAACTAGCGGGGGAGTTTTACGAGCAGTACTTC. As protein: CASSQLAGEFYEQYF.

The chain joins TRBV5-1 to TRBJ2-6; D uncertain. Per germline, CDR1 SGHRS and CDR2 YFSETQ. This CDR3 comprises 17 residues. Trimming pared 0 bases from V and 4 bases from J, leaving 14 bases between. The CDR3 is CASSLAPNRLGANVLTF. The CDR3 DNA is TGCGCCAGCAGCTTGGCTCCTAACCGTCTGGGGGCCAACGTCCTGACTTTC.